These T cell receptor beta chains were read from a single sample in a study of T cell responses to AZD1222 COVID-19 vaccine. Some clones are missing from TCRdb's copy, which holds only in-frame ones; the method was immunoSEQ multiplex PCR. Of 140,000 to 150,000 clones detected, roughly nine tenths appear once; the ten largest clones hold 5.1%. The sample here was peripheral blood, taken on day 0 of AZD1222 vaccination. Source of these receptors: an adult in good health. CDR3s include the opening cysteine and the closing phenylalanine or tryptophan. D genes are given only for firm matches. Expanded clones are given a class, and other clones once, few, many or no size at all.

d_call	v_call	j_call	clone_size	cdr3_aa	cdr3_nt
NA	TRBV4-1	TRBJ1-5	NA	CASSPGYYSNQPQHF	TGCGCCAGCAGCCCGGGGTACTATAGCAATCAGCCCCAGCATTTT
TRBD2	TRBV24-1	TRBJ2-2	NA	CATSDRGRETGELFF	TGTGCCACCAGTGACCGCGGGAGGGAGACCGGGGAGCTGTTTTTT
NA	TRBV6-5	TRBJ2-1	few	CASSTQEIYNEQFF	TGTGCCAGCAGTACTCAGGAGATCTACAATGAGCAGTTCTTC
TRBD1	TRBV7-6	TRBJ1-2	NA	CASSLGTGGTVGYGYTF	TGTGCCAGCAGCTTAGGGACAGGGGGGACCGTCGGCTATGGCTACACCTTC
TRBD1	TRBV6-1	TRBJ1-1	NA	CASSEVGTGRAFF	TGTGCCAGCAGTGAAGTCGGGACAGGGCGCGCTTTCTTT
TRBD1	TRBV27	TRBJ2-7	NA	CASGTGSVYEQYF	TGTGCCAGCGGGACAGGATCCGTCTACGAGCAGTACTTC
NA	TRBV12-3/TRBV12-4	TRBJ2-4	NA	CASSLVLGNIQYF	TGTGCCAGCAGTTTAGTTTTGGGGAACATTCAGTACTTC
NA	TRBV28	TRBJ1-2	NA	CASSPLGYGYTF	TGTGCCAGCAGTCCTCTCGGCTATGGCTACACCTTC
TRBD2	TRBV5-6	TRBJ2-5	NA	CASRHGTSGFQETQYF	TGTGCCAGCAGACACGGGACTAGCGGGTTCCAAGAGACCCAGTACTTC
NA	TRBV11-3	TRBJ2-1	NA	CASSLLERSMNEQFF	TGTGCCAGCAGCTTACTGGAGCGATCAATGAATGAGCAGTTCTTC
NA	TRBV28	TRBJ1-6	NA	CASRSTGSSYNSPLHF	TGTGCCAGCAGATCCACAGGGAGCTCCTATAATTCACCCCTCCACTTT
NA	TRBV21-1	TRBJ2-7	once	CASSKALMWASGSDEQYF	NA
NA	TRBV6-2/TRBV6-3	TRBJ2-3	NA	CASSYGVKGVVARDTQYF	TGTGCCAGCAGTTACGGGGTAAAAGGGGTAGTCGCGAGGGATACGCAGTATTTT
NA	TRBV7-2	TRBJ2-2	NA	CASSPLAALNTGELFF	TGTGCCAGCAGCCCCCTGGCGGCCCTTAACACCGGGGAGCTGTTTTTT
NA	TRBV29-1	TRBJ2-2	NA	CSVVTVSGELFF	TGCAGCGTCGTTACAGTCTCCGGGGAGCTGTTTTTT
TRBD2	TRBV11-3	TRBJ2-5	NA	CASSSAGGRIRETQYF	TGTGCCAGCAGCTCGGCGGGCGGGAGAATCCGAGAGACCCAGTACTTC
TRBD2	TRBV10-3	TRBJ2-7	NA	CAISESLGGSSYEQYF	TGTGCCATCAGTGAGTCCCTGGGAGGGTCCTCCTACGAGCAGTACTTC
NA	TRBV28	TRBJ1-3	NA	CASSFSGTGTGNTIYF	TGTGCCAGCAGTTTTTCTGGAACAGGGACAGGAAACACCATATATTTT
NA	TRBV30	TRBJ1-5	NA	CAWSVGLASNQPQHF	TGTGCCTGGAGTGTAGGGCTGGCTAGCAATCAGCCCCAGCATTTT
NA	TRBV7-2	TRBJ1-4	NA	CASSWTPATNEKLFF	TGTGCCAGCAGCTGGACCCCGGCAACTAATGAAAAACTGTTTTTT
NA	TRBV7-9	TRBJ1-6	NA	CASSFLGQGALSPLHF	TGTGCCAGCAGCTTTCTGGGTCAGGGAGCCCTTTCACCCCTCCACTTT
NA	TRBV27	TRBJ2-7	NA	CASSKGYLGEQYF	TGTGCCAGCAGTAAGGGTTACCTGGGCGAGCAGTACTTC
NA	TRBV4-3	TRBJ2-7	NA	CASSQVDGRGSYEQYF	TGCGCCAGCAGCCAAGTAGATGGCAGGGGATCCTACGAGCAGTACTTC
NA	TRBV4-1	TRBJ1-5	NA	CASSQDGVNQPQHF	TGCGCCAGCAGCCAAGATGGGGTAAACCAGCCCCAGCATTTT
NA	TRBV6-6	TRBJ2-7	NA	CASTAGPGKQYF	TGTGCCAGCACCGCCGGACCTGGGAAGCAGTACTTC
NA	TRBV5-1	TRBJ1-2	NA	CASSLGPRGANSGYTF	TGCGCCAGCAGCTTAGGCCCCCGGGGGGCGAACTCTGGCTACACCTTC
TRBD1	TRBV10-3	TRBJ1-2	NA	CAISTGTGEANYGYTF	TGTGCCATCAGTACCGGGACAGGGGAAGCTAACTATGGCTACACCTTC
TRBD1	TRBV6-5	TRBJ2-7	NA	CASVRDRGQYEQYF	TGTGCCAGCGTGAGGGACAGGGGGCAGTACGAGCAGTACTTC
NA	TRBV7-2	TRBJ1-2	once	CASSLTDTSGYTF	TGTGCCAGCAGCTTAACGGATACTAGTGGCTACACCTTC
NA	TRBV2	TRBJ2-2	NA	CASRPSGTGELFF	TGTGCCAGCAGGCCATCGGGCACCGGGGAGCTGTTTTTT
NA	TRBV5-1	TRBJ2-6	NA	CASSLGPGANVLTF	TGCGCCAGCAGCTTGGGCCCTGGGGCCAACGTCCTGACTTTC
TRBD1	TRBV5-1	TRBJ1-1	NA	CASSRDRQNTEAFF	TGCGCCAGCAGCAGGGACAGGCAGAACACTGAAGCTTTCTTT
NA	TRBV9	TRBJ2-1	NA	CASSVAGQSSYNEQFF	TGTGCCAGCAGCGTAGCAGGACAAAGCTCCTACAATGAGCAGTTCTTC
TRBD2	TRBV15	TRBJ2-7	once	CATSERGGLVSEQYF	TGTGCCACCAGCGAAAGGGGGGGACTAGTGAGTGAGCAGTACTTC
NA	TRBV12-3/TRBV12-4	TRBJ1-5	NA	CASSQGSQPQHF	TGTGCCAGCAGCCAGGGGTCTCAGCCCCAGCATTTT
NA	TRBV7-2	TRBJ1-2	NA	CASSPRTLSDYGYTF	TGTGCCAGCAGCCCTAGAACCCTTTCTGACTATGGCTACACCTTC
NA	TRBV7-8	TRBJ1-2	NA	CASSLAPGGYTF	TGTGCCAGCAGCTTAGCTCCAGGGGGCTACACCTTC
TRBD2	TRBV7-9	TRBJ2-1	NA	CASSSGTSNEQFF	TGTGCCAGCAGCTCCGGGACTAGCAATGAGCAGTTCTTC